This TCR beta chain was identified in a study of blood T cell repertoires in COVID-19. Germline V gives CDR1 SGHRS, CDR2 YFSETQ. CDR3 length: 13 amino acids. Between the trimmed V and J ends, which lost 0 bases and 2 bases, there was a span of 4 bases. Original processing methods: Amplified reference gene primers provided the basis for estimating nucleated cell counts. Clones were read by immunoSEQ multiplex PCR, and TCRdb kept only the in-frame ones, dropping some. V and J calls and clone size are those listed in that table; D and trimming were worked out from the DNA. Here the sample spans nearly 90,000 clones, 70% to 90% being singletons.

This TCR came from a man between 60 and 75 years old with acute or convalescent COVID-19. The chain has TRBV5-1 and TRBJ2-3; D is unresolved. Sequencing was carried out using peripheral blood. CDR3 in DNA: TGCGCCAGCAGCTTGGACTACACAGATACGCAGTATTTT. Translating it yields CASSLDYTDTQYF.